The present TCR beta chain was sequenced within a study of blood T cell repertoires in COVID-19. As for the study in general: Samples representing acute and convalescent COVID-19 were sourced from the United States, Italy and Spain.

The germline V gene encodes CDR1 LNHDA and CDR2 SQIVND (reference sequence). The CDR3 is made up of 15 amino acids. V was cut by 9 bases and J by 3 bases, with 20 bases left in between. TCRdb's table, derived via immunoSEQ multiplex PCR, lists solely in-frame clones and lacks some. The table lists some 180,000 clones, roughly 82% of them singletons, with 4% to 6.5% in the top ten. V usage is TRBV19 and J usage is TRBJ1-1; D might be TRBD1 (5 bases). Sequences were obtained from PBMCs or T cells enriched from blood (not recorded which). The TCR sequence derives from a woman aged 60-75 years with acute COVID-19. The CDR3 loop is CARPAAPGVHTEAFF. The CDR3 DNA sequence: TGTGCCAGACCTGCAGCCCCGGGGGTGCACACTGAAGCTTTCTTT.